This TCR beta chain was captured in a study of T-cell memory formation after mild COVID-19. TCRalpha and TCRbeta libraries used 5'RACE with constant-segment primers and UMIs. TCRdb re-derived calls from the 5' RACE reads in MiXCR, one entry per CDR3 protein. The sample lists under 450,000 distinct CDR3 sequences; approximately 15% were seen once. The CDR3 spans 13 residues. The V gene's germline CDR1 is SEHNR and CDR2 FQNEAQ (reference sequence). V lost 8 bases, J lost 2 bases, and 9 bases lay in between. General observations from the study: The study found balanced CD4/CD8 in clones contracting day 15 to 85 and a CD4+ lean in later expanders. CD4+ contracting clones lay mainly in CM and EM, CD8+ ones in EMRA. Some SARS-CoV-2-responding clones were already detected in memory before infection.

This clonotype was recorded a few times. Its specificity is not known. This clonotype was obtained from a man between 18 and 35 years old who had mild COVID-19 (a few samples of this study predate the infection). Cell type and time point are not known. V gene TRBV7-9 combines with J gene TRBJ2-2, with a possible D match to TRBD1 (5 bases). The sample comprised PBMCs or a T cell subset sorted from them (not recorded which). The CDR3 loop reads CASPTVNTGELFF. CDR3 bases: TGTGCCAGCCCGACAGTCAACACCGGGGAGCTGTTTTTT.